The entry below describes one T cell receptor (beta chain). Antigen: not known. This specimen comes from a study of T cell responses to AZD1222 COVID-19 vaccine. The study, taken as a whole, reports: Repertoire sampling was restricted to post-peak T cell response timepoints. The donor cohort was predominantly white British with a female majority, and clonal diversity may have been underestimated. The breadth and depth of Spike-specific TCRs increased once two AZD1222 doses had been given.

After removal of 8 bases from V and 8 bases from J, the junction contained 7 bases not matched to a gene. CDR3 length: 14 amino acids. Germline CDR1 and CDR2: SNHLY and FYNNEI. Sequencing was performed with immunoSEQ multiplex PCR; in TCRdb, only in-frame clones are kept and a portion is missing. This table has around 200,000 clones, 85% to 95% appearing once. The chain couples TRBV2 to TRBJ2-1; 12 nucleotides line up with TRBD2. The receptor comes from an adult in good health. The sequencing here drew on peripheral blood, taken on day 0 of AZD1222 vaccination. The CDR3 bases are TGTGCCAGCGTCGGACTAGCGGGACCCCATGAGCAGTTCTTC. It translates to CASVGLAGPHEQFF.